These 23 T cell receptor beta chains originate from one sample sequenced in a study of Ad26.COV2.S vaccination and SARS-CoV-2 variants. Indicated treatment: over 15 received Ad26.COV2.S at low or high dose, single or two shots; about 5 received placebo; per-sample allocation not given. On day 63 after the first injection, vaccine and placebo recipients gave samples. Method: immunoSEQ multiplex PCR; TCRdb's copy keeps in-frame clones and lacks some. The sample contains more than 300,000 clones, 75% to 90% of which appear only once. This specimen was peripheral blood, taken in a trial of Ad26.COV2.S vaccine versus placebo. The receptor source for this set is a person aged 18-65 years who received the Ad26.COV2.S COVID-19 vaccine or a placebo.

The chain is built from TRBV7-6 and TRBJ1-2; the D gene is possibly TRBD1 (5 bases). CDR1 and CDR2 from the germline V gene are SGHVS and FNYEAQ. The CDR3 is 16 amino acids. The V end lost 2 bases, the J end lost 2 bases, and 15 bases lay between the germline ends. The CDR3 DNA is TGTGCCAGCAGCTTAAATGAGGGACCTGGAAACTATGGCTACACCTTC. This sequence encodes CASSLNEGPGNYGYTF.

This chain joins TRBV7-2 and TRBJ2-2; a weak D match, TRBD1 (6 bases). Looked up from germline, CDR1 is SGHTA and CDR2 is FQGNSA. The V and J ends lost 0 bases and 1 base respectively, with 6 bases between them. This CDR3 has 15 amino acids. This CDR3 reads CASSLARGNTGELFF. CDR3 nucleotides: TGTGCCAGCAGCTTAGCCAGGGGGAACACCGGGGAGCTGTTTTTT.

The chain joins TRBV7-2 to TRBJ1-4; 7 nucleotides agree with TRBD1. Germline lookup yields CDR1 SGHTA and CDR2 FQGNSA. V lost 5 bases and J lost 8; bases outside the gene matches: 8. This CDR3 is built from 14 residues. The CDR3 region has the DNA TGTGCCAGCAGCCGGAGACAGGGAAACGAAAAACTGTTTTTT. Protein: CASSRRQGNEKLFF.

The V call is TRBV28, the J call TRBJ2-1, with 10 nucleotides matching TRBD1. The CDR3 consists of 15 residues. Germline CDR1 MDHEN, CDR2 SYDVKM. Trimming removed 6 bases from V and 4 bases from J; junction bases left unmatched: 6. The CDR3 sequence: CASRSGTGDYNEQFF. Written as DNA, the CDR3 is TGTGCCAGCAGATCCGGGACAGGGGATTACAATGAGCAGTTCTTC.

This clone has a single count. The chain recombines TRBV9 with TRBJ2-1; the match to TRBD2 covers 7 bases. V lost 0 bases to trimming and J lost 10 bases; unmatched junction nucleotides: 7. Germline CDR1 is SGDLS and CDR2 is YYNGEE. The CDR3 loop spans 14 amino acids. CDR3 protein: CASSVDRGGNEQFF. The CDR3 DNA reads as TGTGCCAGCAGCGTAGATCGGGGAGGGAACGAGCAGTTCTTC.

The genes are TRBV14 and TRBJ2-1, with D possibly being TRBD1 (6 bases). The CDR3 consists of 16 residues. Germline V gene lookup returns CDR1 SGHDN and CDR2 FVKESK. V was trimmed by 6 bases and J by 0 bases, leaving 15 bases between them. The CDR3, as DNA: TGTGCCAGCAGTCTCCAAGGGGGTTACTCCTACAATGAGCAGTTCTTC. Translation gives CASSLQGGYSYNEQFF.

This clone has more than one count but fewer than ten. The chain combines TRBV18 with TRBJ1-3, with no clear D. The V end lost 5 bases, the J end lost 2 bases, and 10 bases lay between the germline ends. The CDR3 sequence is 14 residues long. Looked up from germline, CDR1 is KGHSH and CDR2 is LQKENI. The CDR3 sequence: CASSGDRAGNTIYF. As DNA, the CDR3 is TGTGCCAGCTCAGGGGATCGCGCTGGAAACACCATATATTTT.

The chain is built from TRBV5-1 and TRBJ1-5; D possibly corresponds to TRBD1 (5 bases). Trimming took off 0 bases at V and 7 bases at J, with 11 bases between the two ends. CDR1 is SGHRS, CDR2 YFSETQ, per germline. The CDR3 covers 14 residues. CDR3 amino acids: CASSLVVGGQPQHF. CDR3 coding DNA: TGCGCCAGCAGCTTGGTAGTCGGGGGACAGCCCCAGCATTTT.

V is TRBV7-2 and J is TRBJ2-2; the D gene is possibly TRBD2 (7 bases). CDR1 and CDR2 from the germline V gene are SGHTA and FQGNSA. V was pared by 1 base and J by 0 bases, with 9 bases between. This CDR3 is built from 16 residues. In DNA, the CDR3 is TGTGCCAGCAGCTTAGGGGGGGGCACGAACACCGGGGAGCTGTTTTTT. Protein sequence: CASSLGGGTNTGELFF.

This sequence joins TRBV9 and TRBJ2-3, with D possibly called TRBD1 or TRBD2 (5 bases each). This CDR3 has 16 residues. Germline V lookup: CDR1 SGDLS, CDR2 YYNGEE. Trimming took off 3 bases at V and 2 bases at J, with 16 bases between the two ends. This chain's CDR3 is CASSALSGTYTDTQYF. The CDR3 bases are TGTGCCAGCAGCGCGCTATCGGGGACCTACACAGATACGCAGTATTTT.

The chain couples TRBV19 to TRBJ1-5, with D perhaps TRBD1 (5 bases). Germline lookup yields CDR1 LNHDA and CDR2 SQIVND (reference sequence). The CDR3 extends over 16 amino acids. V was cut by 8 bases and J by 3 bases, with 20 bases left in between. This CDR3 reads CASSQGGQGFNQPQHF. CDR3 bases: TGTGCCAGTTCCCAGGGAGGGCAGGGCTTCAATCAGCCCCAGCATTTT.

This clone came up once. The genes are TRBV6-6 and TRBJ2-2, with D possibly TRBD1 on 6 matching bases. Trimming shortened V by 10 bases and J by 0 bases, and 15 bases separated the two germline ends. This CDR3 spans 15 amino acids. From germline, CDR1 is MNHNY and CDR2 SVGAGI (reference sequence). CDR3 sequence: CATESDSPNTGELFF. CDR3 in DNA: TGTGCCACCGAATCGGACAGCCCGAACACCGGGGAGCTGTTTTTT.

The CDR3 region is CASSKTTGFVEAFF. In nucleotides, the CDR3 is TGTGCCAGCAGTAAAACTACAGGGTTTGTTGAAGCTTTCTTT. The J gene is TRBJ1-1, the V gene TRBV6-5; D perhaps matches TRBD1 (6 bases). V lost 5 bases to trimming and J lost 7 bases, with 17 bases between them. Germline V CDR1 and CDR2: MNHEY, SVGAGI. This CDR3 has 14 residues.

This clone was counted between two and nine times. V and J are TRBV5-1 and TRBJ1-5; D gene ambiguous. CDR1 and CDR2 from the germline V gene are SGHRS and YFSETQ. CDR3 size: 13 residues. Trimming pared 0 bases from V and 5 bases from J, leaving 6 bases between. The CDR3 sequence is CASSLDGYQPQHF. Written as DNA, the CDR3 is TGCGCCAGCAGCTTGGATGGGTATCAGCCCCAGCATTTT.

V gene TRBV2 combines with J gene TRBJ2-1, with a weak D call TRBD1 (6 bases). CDR1 SNHLY and CDR2 FYNNEI come from the germline V gene. The V and J ends lost 6 bases and 6 bases respectively, with 18 bases between them. The CDR3 has 15 residues. CDR3 DNA sequence: TGTGCCAGCAGACAAGAAGTGGGGGCTCTCAATGAGCAGTTCTTC. Its protein is CASRQEVGALNEQFF. Based on the CDR3 plus reference TRBV2 and TRBJ2-1, the full variable domain is EPEVTQTPSHQVTQMGQEVILRCVPISNHLYFYWYRQILGQKVEFLVSFYNNEISEKSEIFDDQFSVERPDGSNFTLKIRSTKLEDSAMYFCASRQEVGALNEQFFGPGTRLTVL.

The J gene is TRBJ1-1, the V gene TRBV5-6; perhaps TRBD1 as D (5 bases). Germline-derived CDR1 and CDR2 are SGHDT and YYEEEE. The V end was cut by 0 bases, the J end by 3 bases, with 9 bases between. CDR3 length equals 14 residues. CDR3: CASSLAGPYTEAFF. CDR3 DNA sequence: TGTGCCAGCAGCTTGGCGGGACCCTACACTGAAGCTTTCTTT.

The chain carries TRBV6-5 and TRBJ1-2; D is unresolved. From germline, CDR1 is MNHEY and CDR2 SVGAGI. V was pared by 6 bases and J by 2 bases, with 7 bases between. CDR3 size: 12 residues. CDR3 coding DNA: TGTGCCAGCAGCCCCAAAAACTATGGCTACACCTTC. This sequence encodes CASSPKNYGYTF.

The chain links TRBV21-1 to TRBJ1-5. TRBV21-1 is a recognized pseudogene. CDR3 length: 16 residues. CDR3 coding DNA: TGTGCCAGCAGCAAAGGTCGGGTGATTAGCAATCAGCCCCAGCATTTT. As protein: CASSKGRVISNQPQHF.

The rearrangement uses TRBV6-2 or TRBV6-3 and TRBJ1-1; D gene unclear. The CDR3 is 14 residues long. CDR1 and CDR2 from the germline V gene are MNHEY and SVGEGT. Trimming cost V 3 bases and J 1 base, with 9 bases left between them. The CDR3 DNA sequence: TGTGCCAGCAGTTATCTGGGATGGAACACTGAAGCTTTCTTT. Translated, it gives CASSYLGWNTEAFF.

The chain carries TRBV5-4 and TRBJ1-1, with no clear D. Trimming stripped 0 bases from V and 4 bases from J, with 13 bases between. CDR1 and CDR2 from the germline V gene are SGHNT and YYREEE (reference sequence). CDR3 size: 15 residues. As DNA, the CDR3 is TGTGCCAGCAGCTTGGATCCGGGGAGGAGCACTGAAGCTTTCTTT. It specifies CASSLDPGRSTEAFF.

The chain has TRBV5-1 and TRBJ1-1, with D unresolved. The CDR3 has 13 amino acids. The V and J ends lost 4 bases and 1 base respectively, with 8 bases between them. Per germline, CDR1 SGHRS and CDR2 YFSETQ. CDR3 protein: CASSTHPNTEAFF. In DNA, the CDR3 is TGCGCCAGCAGCACCCACCCGAACACTGAAGCTTTCTTT.

This chain connects TRBV6-5 to TRBJ1-2; TRBD1 aligns across 10 bases. The CDR3 is 15 amino acids. The V gene end was trimmed by 7 bases and the J gene end by 4 bases; junction bases not matched to a gene: 9. Germline CDR1 reads MNHEY; CDR2 reads SVGAGI. CDR3 DNA: TGTGCCAGCACTCCCACCGGGACAGGGGTCTATGGCTACACCTTC. Amino acids: CASTPTGTGVYGYTF.

V usage is TRBV6-1 and J usage is TRBJ2-1; 8 nucleotides match TRBD2. Losses at the gene ends were 0 bases for V and 9 bases for J; bases not matched to a gene: 13. The CDR3 runs 17 residues. The germline V gene encodes CDR1 MNHNS and CDR2 SASEGT. CDR3 nucleotide sequence: TGTGCCAGCAGTGAAGCGCTTTGGACTAGCCGTCGTAGTGAGCAGTTCTTC. Translation gives CASSEALWTSRRSEQFF.